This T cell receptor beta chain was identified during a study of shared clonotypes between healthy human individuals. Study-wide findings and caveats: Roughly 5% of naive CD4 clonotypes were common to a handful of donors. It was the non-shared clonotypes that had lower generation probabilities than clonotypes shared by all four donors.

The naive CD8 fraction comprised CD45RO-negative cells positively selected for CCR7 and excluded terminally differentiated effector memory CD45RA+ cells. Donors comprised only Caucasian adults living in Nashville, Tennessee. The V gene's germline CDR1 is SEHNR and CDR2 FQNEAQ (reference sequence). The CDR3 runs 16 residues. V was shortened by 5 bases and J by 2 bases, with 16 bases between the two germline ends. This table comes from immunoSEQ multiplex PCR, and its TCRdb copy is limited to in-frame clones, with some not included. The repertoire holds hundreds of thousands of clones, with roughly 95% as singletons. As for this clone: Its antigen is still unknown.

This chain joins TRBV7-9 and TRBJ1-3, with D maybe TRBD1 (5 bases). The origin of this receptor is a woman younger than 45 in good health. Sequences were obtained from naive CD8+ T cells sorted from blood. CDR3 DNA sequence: TGTGCCAGCAGCGATGACAGCTGGATGACTGGAAACACCATATATTTT. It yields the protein CASSDDSWMTGNTIYF.